This entry lists 21 T cell receptor beta chains sequenced from one sample in a study of tissue T cells after allogeneic stem cell transplantation. Assay used: immunoSEQ multiplex PCR; TCRdb lists only in-frame clones, some missing. The sample has about 48,000 clones, roughly four fifths seen once. Sample: sorted cells pooled from one or two spleens. These receptors came from a pool of C57BL/6 mice in good health.

As to this clone: Germline and genes: mouse. The CDR3 end is not reached by the read, which stops 1 residue before it; the germline J gene fills it in. The chain joins TRBV3 to TRBJ2-4; D is perhaps TRBD2 (6 bases). Germline V lookup: CDR1 SNHLY, CDR2 FYNGKV (reference sequence). Trimming cost V 1 base and J 1 base, with 6 bases left between them. The CDR3 has 14 residues. The chain's CDR3 is CASSLVGGQNTLYF. CDR3 DNA, as far as it was read: TGTGCCAGCAGCTTAGTGGGGGGTCAAAACACCTTGTAC.

About this clone: Gene names follow the mouse nomenclature. The read ends 1 residue before the CDR3 terminus; that terminus is restored from the germline J gene. The chain links TRBV2 to TRBJ2-5, with TRBD2 as a possible D gene (7 bases). The V gene's germline CDR1 is LGHNA and CDR2 YSYQKL. The V end was cut by 3 bases, the J end by 0 bases, with 10 bases between. The CDR3 has 15 residues. The DNA read from the CDR3 is TGTGCCAGCAGCCAGGGGGGCGTTAACCAAGACACCCAGTAC. Translated, it gives CASSQGGVNQDTQY. The entire CDR3 sequence reads CASSQGGVNQDTQYF.

Remarks on this clone: Genes here carry mouse names. The CDR3 is cut off 1 residue early in the read; its end comes from the germline J gene. This sequence joins TRBV1 and TRBJ2-7; TRBD1 agrees at 8 bases. Looked up from germline, CDR1 is NSQYPW and CDR2 is LRSPGD (reference sequence). V was pared by 0 bases and J by 6 bases, with 4 bases of the junction left unmatched. The CDR3 extends over 14 amino acids. The CDR3 here is CTCSADAGGFEQYF. CDR3 DNA, as far as it was read: TGCACCTGCAGTGCAGATGCAGGGGGCTTTGAACAGTAC.

As regards this clone: Germline and genes: mouse. The read ends 1 residue shy of where the CDR3 ends; the end is completed using the germline J gene. The chain employs TRBV3 and TRBJ1-4, with 9 bases that match TRBD1. The CDR3 contains 15 residues. Trimming at V came to 4 bases and at J to 1 base, leaving 1 base not matched to a gene. Looked up from germline, CDR1 is SNHLY and CDR2 is FYNGKV (reference sequence). The CDR3 loop reads CASSSGQGSNERLFF. The CDR3 bases that were read are TGTGCCAGCAGCTCGGGACAGGGTTCCAACGAAAGATTATTT.

Points on this clone: Mouse gene names apply. The CDR3 end is not reached by the read, which stops 1 residue before it; the germline J gene fills it in. The chain carries TRBV2 and TRBJ2-7, with 13 positions matching TRBD2. J lost 4 bases, V lost 3 bases, and 3 bases had no gene match. The CDR3 loop spans 15 amino acids. The germline V gene has CDR1 LGHNA and CDR2 YSYQKL. Incomplete CDR3 DNA: TGTGCCAGCAGCCAGGACTGGGGGGGCGCTTATGAACAGTAC. The encoded protein is CASSQDWGGAYEQY. The entire CDR3 protein is CASSQDWGGAYEQYF.

About this clone: Gene names and germline refer to mouse. The read stops 1 residue short of the end of the CDR3; the missing end is completed from the germline J gene. V and J are TRBV12-1 and TRBJ2-1, with 11 bases that match TRBD2. Germline V gene lookup returns CDR1 SGHSN and CDR2 HYEKVE. CDR3 length: 13 residues. V shed 4 bases and J 7 bases; nucleotides not matched to a gene: 2. This chain's CDR3 is CASSDWGVAEQFF. The part of the CDR3 DNA that was read is TGTGCCAGCTCGGACTGGGGGGTCGCTGAGCAGTTC.

This clone came up a few times. Genes here carry mouse names. The CDR3 is cut off 1 residue early in the read; its end comes from the germline J gene. The V call is TRBV31, the J call TRBJ2-7; 10 bases line up with TRBD2. The CDR3 spans 15 residues. With 0 bases clipped from V and 5 bases from J, the junction kept 7 bases outside the gene matches. The germline CDR1 and CDR2 sequences are GKSSPN and SITVG. CDR3 bases read: TGTGCCTGGAGTCTAGAGCTGGGGGGGCGCCATGAACAGTAC. Translating it yields CAWSLELGGRHEQY. The entire CDR3 sequence reads CAWSLELGGRHEQYF.

The count of this clone is one. The gene names given are mouse names. The CDR3 goes on 1 residue after the read ends, and that part is filled in from the germline J gene. Different DNA sequences within this sample yield the same CDR3. V usage is TRBV5 and J usage is TRBJ2-5; TRBD1 matches at 8 bases. The germline CDR1 and CDR2 sequences are LGHNA and YNLKQL (reference sequence). The CDR3 covers 14 residues. The V and J ends lost 1 base and 5 bases, in that order; junction bases with no gene match: 2. The DNA read from the CDR3 is TGTGCCAGCAGCCAAGGAGACAGGGGAGACACCCAGTAC. As protein: CASSQGDRGDTQY. The entire CDR3 protein reads CASSQGDRGDTQYF.

Remarks on this clone: Gene names are the mouse ones. The read comes to an end 1 residue before the CDR3 does, leaving the germline J gene to fill in the end. Other DNA sequences in the same sample also yield this CDR3. This sequence joins TRBV3 and TRBJ2-5, with 9 bases identical to TRBD1. V lost 5 bases and J lost 2; bases outside the gene matches: 5. From germline, CDR1 is SNHLY and CDR2 FYNGKV (reference sequence). This CDR3 comprises 15 residues. The CDR3 protein is CASSLTGGGQDTQYF. The covered CDR3 bases are TGTGCCAGCAGCCTTACAGGGGGCGGCCAAGACACCCAGTAC. The full variable domain, completed using reference TRBV3 and TRBJ2-5, is GPKVLQIPSHQIIDMGQMVTLNCDPVSNHLYFYWYKQILGQQMEFLVNFYNGKVMEKSKLFKDQFSVERPDGSYFTLKIQPTALEDSAVYFCASSLTGGGQDTQYFGPGTRLLVL.

In the case of this clone: Gene names are the mouse ones. Read coverage stops 1 residue before the CDR3 terminus; the germline J gene supplies the remainder. The rearrangement links TRBV13-2 to TRBJ1-1; the D is unclear. This CDR3 has 12 residues. The V and J ends lost 2 bases and 6 bases respectively, with 8 bases between them. Germline loops: CDR1 NNHNN, CDR2 SYGAGS (reference sequence). The sequenced CDR3 bases are TGTGCCAGCGGTGAGAGACCCCCAGAAGTCTTC. It specifies CASGERPPEVF. The whole CDR3 reads CASGERPPEVFF.

This clone was counted a few times. Germline and genes: mouse. The sequence runs out 1 residue before the end of the CDR3; the remainder is reconstructed from the germline J gene. The chain employs TRBV29 and TRBJ2-7; no clear D. The CDR3 runs to 10 residues. CDR1 is MSHET and CDR2 is SYDVDS in the germline V gene. The V end was cut by 8 bases, the J end by 4 bases, with 6 bases between. CDR3 residues: CASLQYEQYF. The sequenced CDR3 bases are TGTGCTAGCCTTCAATATGAACAGTAC.

To note about this clone: Mouse germline and gene names are used. The CDR3 end is not reached by the read, which stops 1 residue before it; the germline J gene fills it in. V gene TRBV14 combines with J gene TRBJ2-3; no firm D call. The V end lost 1 base, the J end lost 0 bases, and 6 bases lay between the germline ends. Germline-derived CDR1 and CDR2 are SGHDT and FRDEAV. The CDR3 length is 14 residues. CDR3 DNA (partial): TGTGCCAGCAGTTTCAGCAATAGTGCAGAAACGCTGTAT. Its protein product is CASSFSNSAETLY. The full-length CDR3 reads as CASSFSNSAETLYF.

A word on this clone: Mouse gene names apply. The read falls 1 residue short of the CDR3 end, and the missing part is taken from the germline J gene. The chain recombines TRBV14 with TRBJ1-6; the D is unclear. TRBJ1-6 qualifies as an ORF whose function is uncertain. The germline CDR1 and CDR2 sequences are SGHDT and FRDEAV. Trimming stripped 4 bases from V and 0 bases from J, with 2 bases between. The CDR3 sequence is 13 residues long. This CDR3 reads CASSNSYNSPLYF. CDR3 bases read: TGTGCCAGCAGTAATTCCTATAATTCGCCCCTCTAC.

In regard to this clone: Germline and genes: mouse. The CDR3 region is CASGDETGGQNTLYF. CDR3 DNA, as far as it was read: TGTGCCAGCGGTGATGAGACTGGGGGTCAAAACACCTTGTAC. The rearrangement links TRBV13-2 to TRBJ2-4; 8 bases line up with TRBD2. The CDR3 extends 1 residue past the end of the read, so its final part is completed from the germline J gene. This CDR3 has 15 amino acids. Trimming at V came to 0 bases and at J to 1 base, leaving 1 base not matched to a gene. Germline values: CDR1 NNHNN, CDR2 SYGAGS (reference sequence).

Remarks on this clone: Gene names and germline match the mouse. CDR3 loop: CASGDETGVQDTQYF. The part of the CDR3 DNA that was read is TGTGCCAGCGGTGATGAGACTGGGGTCCAAGACACCCAGTAC. The genes are TRBV13-2 and TRBJ2-5; 8 positions match TRBD2. The read comes to an end 1 residue before the CDR3 does, leaving the germline J gene to fill in the end. The V gene's germline CDR1 is NNHNN and CDR2 SYGAGS (reference sequence). CDR3 length equals 15 residues. The V segment lost 0 bases and the J segment 2 bases; nucleotides outside the gene matches: 2.

Regarding this clone: Any gene name here is a mouse gene name. The CDR3 end lies 1 residue beyond the end of the read and is filled in from the germline J gene. The chain combines TRBV12-2 with TRBJ2-4, with D perhaps matching TRBD1 or TRBD2 (5 bases each). The CDR3 totals 13 residues. V was trimmed by 2 bases and J by 6 bases, leaving 11 bases between them. The germline gives CDR1 SGHLS, CDR2 HYDKME. The CDR3 loop reads CASSPPGVNTLYF. The CDR3 DNA, read in part, is TGTGCCAGCTCTCCCCCGGGGGTTAACACCTTGTAC.

For this clone: Each gene name is a mouse one. The read ends 1 residue before the CDR3 terminus; that terminus is restored from the germline J gene. The gene calls are TRBV29 and TRBJ1-3; D might be TRBD1 (5 bases). Between the trimmed V and J ends, which lost 0 bases and 2 bases, there was a span of 11 bases. Per germline, CDR1 MSHET and CDR2 SYDVDS. There are 16 residues in the CDR3. The CDR3 spells CASSLSSGGAGNTLYF. The sequenced CDR3 bases are TGTGCTAGCAGTTTATCGAGTGGGGGGGCTGGAAATACGCTCTAT.

A word on this clone: Gene names and germline match the mouse. CDR3 region: CASSLGQNNYAEQFF. CDR3 DNA (partial): TGTGCCAGCAGTCTCGGACAGAATAACTATGCTGAGCAGTTC. The chain is built from TRBV24 and TRBJ2-1; weak D call: TRBD1 (6 bases). The read ends 1 residue early relative to the CDR3; the germline J gene fills the gap. The CDR3 covers 15 residues. Germline lookup yields CDR1 KGHTA and CDR2 FRNEEI. V shed 3 bases and J shed 0 bases, with 9 bases lying between them.

This clone has only a few counts. Any gene name here is a mouse gene name. The sequenced fragment ends 1 residue before the CDR3 boundary, so the rest is inferred from the germline J gene. This rearrangement joins TRBV1 to TRBJ2-7; D may match TRBD1 or TRBD2 (6 bases each). V lost 11 bases and J lost 6, with 11 bases in between. Per the germline V gene, CDR1 is NSQYPW and CDR2 is LRSPGD (reference sequence). CDR3 length: 10 amino acids. The sequenced CDR3 bases are TGCACCCCACGGGGGCGTGAACAGTAC. Its protein product is CTPRGREQY. The full CDR3 sequence reads CTPRGREQYF.

Comments on this clone: The gene symbols are mouse symbols. The read ends 1 residue shy of where the CDR3 ends; the end is completed using the germline J gene. This rearrangement joins TRBV31 to TRBJ1-1; the D is unclear. The germline V gene has CDR1 GKSSPN and CDR2 SITVG. V was cut by 0 bases and J by 0 bases, with 5 bases left in between. CDR3 length equals 13 residues. The CDR3 sequence is CAWSLDANTEVFF. The DNA read from the CDR3 is TGTGCCTGGAGTCTAGATGCAAACACAGAAGTCTTC.

This clone showed up just a few times. Each gene name is a mouse one. The read ends 1 residue before the CDR3 terminus; that terminus is restored from the germline J gene. Different DNA sequences within this sample yield the same CDR3. The chain recombines TRBV13-2 with TRBJ2-7; D not resolved. V gave up 3 bases and J gave up 0 bases, with 4 bases separating them. Germline values: CDR1 NNHNN, CDR2 SYGAGS (reference sequence). This CDR3 comprises 12 residues. Incomplete CDR3 DNA: TGTGCCAGCGGTGCCTCCTCCTATGAACAGTAC. It yields the protein CASGASSYEQY. The complete CDR3 protein is CASGASSYEQYF.